This T cell receptor (beta chain) emerged from a study of OX40 agonist ivuxolimab in advanced cancers. The overall study: Every 2 weeks, patients received ivuxolimab intravenously, dosed at 0.01 to 10 mg/kg.

The assay was immunoSEQ multiplex PCR, and TCRdb's table has in-frame clones only and misses some. The repertoire holds about 15,000 clones, with 82% as singletons. This CDR3 contains 16 residues. The trim removed 4 bases at V and 6 bases at J, leaving 11 bases unmatched. Germline V gene data show CDR1 as KGHSH and CDR2 as LQKENI. As for this clone: Its antigen is unidentified.

General study findings and limits: Dose levels from 0.1 to 3.0 mg/kg saw CD4+ and CD8+ blood T cells expand clonally by week 6. Partial responders dosed at 0.1-3.0 mg/kg displayed clonal expansion ranking among the lowest.

The sequence was obtained from an adult with an advanced solid tumor such as melanoma, head and neck, liver or kidney cancer. This specimen was CD4+ or CD8+ T cells sorted from blood, taken in a trial of the OX40 agonist ivuxolimab. The chain employs TRBV18 and TRBJ2-7; TRBD1 agrees at 11 bases. The CDR3 here is CASSHSGQGVPFEQYF. Written as DNA, the CDR3 is TGTGCCAGCTCACACTCGGGACAGGGGGTCCCTTTCGAGCAGTACTTC.